Each of the 23 T cell receptor beta chains below was sequenced from the same sample in a study of blood T cell repertoires in COVID-19 (dated by TCRdb to about 2020). To prepare the library, the immunoSEQ multiplex PCR assay was applied. TCRdb re-hosts the immuneACCESS table, in-frame sequences only. Its copies lack some clones; in the studies checked, an unresolved V gene accounts for under half of them, and the cause for the rest is not known. The table for this sample lists around 190,000 clones; around 88% of them were counted only once. The ten top clones hold around 5% of the sample. Input material: PBMCs or T cells enriched from blood (not recorded which). Every receptor here comes from a man aged 35-49 years with acute COVID-19.

The chain links TRBV11-2 to TRBJ2-1, with D unresolved. This CDR3 contains 15 residues. Germline V gene data show CDR1 as SGHAT and CDR2 as FQNNGV. Trimming removed 2 bases at V and 2 bases at J, with 10 bases between. The CDR3: CASSLRVLAYNEQFF. The CDR3 coding sequence is TGTGCCAGCAGCTTACGGGTTCTCGCCTACAATGAGCAGTTCTTC. The complete variable domain, with remaining parts taken from reference TRBV11-2 and TRBJ2-1, reads EAGVAQSPRYKIIEKRQSVAFWCNPISGHATLYWYQQILGQGPKLLIQFQNNGVVDDSQLPKDRFSAERLKGVDSTLKIQPAKLEDSAVYLCASSLRVLAYNEQFFGPGTRLTVL.

The chain uses TRBV24-1 and TRBJ2-1, with 8 bases aligning to TRBD2. CDR1 and CDR2 (germline): KGHDR, SFDVKD. The junction had 6 bases not matched to a gene; V was cut back by 5 bases and J by 4 bases. The CDR3 is made up of 15 amino acids. The CDR3 DNA reads TGTGCCACCAGTGTTAGCGGGACCAATTACAATGAGCAGTTCTTC. It codes for CATSVSGTNYNEQFF.

This chain joins TRBV14 and TRBJ1-2; no clear D. The V gene's germline CDR1 is SGHDN and CDR2 FVKESK. The CDR3 consists of 16 residues. V shed 3 bases and J shed 3 bases, with 17 bases lying between them. CDR3 loop: CASSHGGSRLYYGYTF. The CDR3 bases are TGTGCCAGCAGCCACGGCGGGAGCCGCCTTTACTATGGCTACACCTTC.

This clone was counted at least ten times. J is TRBJ2-1 and V is TRBV19; 8 nucleotides agree with TRBD1. Germline loops: CDR1 LNHDA, CDR2 SQIVND (reference sequence). This CDR3 is 13 amino acids long. J was trimmed by 8 bases and V by 5 bases; bases with no gene match: 5. This CDR3 reads CASSAYRGDEQFF. The CDR3 nucleotides read TGTGCCAGTAGTGCCTACAGGGGGGATGAGCAGTTCTTC.

This clone was observed once. The chain uses TRBV9 and TRBJ2-1, with D possibly being TRBD2 (5 bases). Germline CDR1 SGDLS, CDR2 YYNGEE. The CDR3 sequence is 16 residues long. Trimming cost V 2 bases and J 4 bases, with 16 bases left between them. CDR3 in amino acids: CASSVRVHPGYNEQFF. The DNA for the CDR3 is TGTGCCAGCAGCGTGCGGGTCCACCCTGGGTACAATGAGCAGTTCTTC.

The rearrangement uses TRBV6-2 or TRBV6-3 and TRBJ1-1; no firm D call. V lost 4 bases to trimming and J lost 6 bases, with 15 bases between them. This CDR3 has 14 residues. Germline CDR1 reads MNHEY; CDR2 reads SVGEGT. This CDR3 reads CASSWGGMVSEAFF. The DNA for the CDR3 is TGTGCCAGCAGTTGGGGAGGCATGGTTTCTGAAGCTTTCTTT.

The rearrangement joins TRBV3-1 (or the pseudogene TRBV3-2) to TRBJ1-1, with 7 bases that match TRBD1. The CDR3 loop spans 13 amino acids. Germline V gene data show CDR1 as LGHDT and CDR2 as YNNKEL (reference sequence). With 1 base clipped from V and 11 bases from J, the junction kept 7 bases outside the gene matches. CDR3 amino acids: CASSQGGDRDAFF. The CDR3 coding sequence is TGTGCCAGCAGCCAAGGGGGAGACAGGGACGCTTTCTTT.

This rearrangement joins TRBV27 to TRBJ1-3; D ambiguous. This CDR3 is built from 12 residues. Trimming removed 9 bases at V and 8 bases at J, with 14 bases between. The V gene's germline CDR1 is MNHEY and CDR2 SMNVEV (reference sequence). The CDR3 nucleotides read TGTGCCAGGGAAGGCGCTCGGGACACCATATATTTT. It yields the protein CAREGARDTIYF.

In the case of this clone: The same CDR3 can be traced to other DNA sequences in this sample. This chain joins TRBV19 and TRBJ1-2, with D possibly matching TRBD1 (5 bases). The CDR3 loop spans 14 amino acids. From germline, CDR1 is LNHDA and CDR2 SQIVND (reference sequence). Between the trimmed V and J ends, which lost 3 bases and 2 bases, there was a span of 10 bases. CDR3 sequence reads: CASSIQGSNYGYTF. The CDR3 DNA is TGTGCCAGTAGTATTCAGGGCTCGAACTATGGCTACACCTTC.

The V gene is TRBV4-1, the J gene TRBJ1-2; TRBD1 aligns across 9 bases. The CDR3 runs to 15 residues. V shed 1 base and J 8 bases; nucleotides not matched to a gene: 8. Per the germline V gene, CDR1 is MGHRA and CDR2 is YSYEKL. This CDR3 is CASSQVGQGGRGYTF. In DNA form, the CDR3 reads TGCGCCAGCAGCCAAGTGGGACAGGGTGGAAGAGGCTACACCTTC.

V is TRBV18 and J is TRBJ2-4; D is possibly TRBD1 (5 bases). Trimming removed 2 bases at V and 0 bases at J, with 8 bases between. The germline gives CDR1 KGHSH, CDR2 LQKENI. The CDR3 length is 15 residues. The CDR3 coding sequence is TGTGCCAGCTCACCAGGACAACTAGCCAAAAACATTCAGTACTTC. Protein: CASSPGQLAKNIQYF.

This rearrangement joins TRBV6-6 to TRBJ2-7, with 12 bases identical to TRBD2. Germline assignment: CDR1 MNHNY and CDR2 SVGAGI (reference sequence). This CDR3 is 15 amino acids long. V shed 5 bases, J shed 5 bases, and the junction held 7 bases outside the gene matches. CDR3 in amino acids: CASSRLAGARDEQYF. CDR3 DNA: TGTGCCAGCAGTAGACTAGCGGGGGCTCGGGACGAGCAGTACTTC.

V and J are TRBV5-4 and TRBJ2-3, with 13 bases aligning to TRBD2. CDR1 and CDR2 from the germline V gene are SGHNT and YYREEE (reference sequence). J lost 2 bases, V lost 5 bases, and 5 bases had no gene match. The CDR3 loop spans 16 amino acids. This CDR3 reads CASRDGTSGNTDTQYF. In nucleotides, the CDR3 is TGTGCCAGCAGGGACGGGACTAGCGGGAACACAGATACGCAGTATTTT.

Written as DNA, the CDR3 is TGCAGTGCTAGTCGGGTGAGCTCCTACAATGAGCAGTTCTTC. Its protein is CSASRVSSYNEQFF. The rearrangement uses TRBV20-1 and TRBJ2-1; no reliable D call. Germline lookup yields CDR1 DFQATT and CDR2 SNEGSKA (reference sequence). The CDR3 runs to 14 residues. Trimming removed 3 bases at V and 0 bases at J, with 9 bases between.

The rearrangement joins TRBV19 to TRBJ2-3, with 8 bases aligning to TRBD1. The CDR3 length is 15 residues. The germline CDR1 and CDR2 sequences are LNHDA and SQIVND (reference sequence). J gave up 10 bases and V 7 bases, and 16 bases lay outside the gene matches. The CDR3, as DNA: TGTGCCAGTACCGTTCAGGGGACAGGTCAATTCGCGCAGTATTTT. Translation: CASTVQGTGQFAQYF.

The gene calls are TRBV6-1 and TRBJ2-5; a weak D match, TRBD2 (5 bases). V was pared by 0 bases and J by 3 bases, with 23 bases between. This CDR3 comprises 19 residues. Germline-derived CDR1 and CDR2 are MNHNS and SASEGT. Written as DNA, the CDR3 is TGTGCCAGCAGTGAAGCGCTTCAGTTGAGTTTTGGAGCGGAAGAGACCCAGTACTTC. Its protein product is CASSEALQLSFGAEETQYF.

The chain recombines TRBV7-9 with TRBJ1-5, with D hard to call. The CDR3 consists of 13 residues. The ends were cut back, 5 bases at V and 6 bases at J, with 11 bases in the middle. Germline V gene sequence: CDR1 SEHNR, CDR2 FQNEAQ (reference sequence). CDR3 amino acids: CASSTKEGQPQHF. In nucleotides, the CDR3 is TGTGCCAGCAGCACAAAGGAGGGTCAGCCCCAGCATTTT.

The CDR3 DNA reads as TGCGCCAGCATATTCCGACCCCTCCACTTT. It translates to CASIFRPLHF. The gene calls are TRBV10-1 and TRBJ1-6; no definite D call. Trimming left V 7 bases short and J 12 bases short, with 7 bases between. Germline V lookup: CDR1 WNHNN, CDR2 SYGVQD (reference sequence). The CDR3 runs 10 residues.

This chain links TRBV5-1 with TRBJ1-2; 8 bases map to TRBD1. Germline V gene lookup returns CDR1 SGHRS and CDR2 YFSETQ. V gave up 2 bases and J gave up 7 bases; unmatched junction bases: 4. The CDR3 consists of 13 residues. The CDR3 coding sequence is TGCGCCAGCAGCTTAGGGACAGGTTCTGGCTACACCTTC. It is translated as CASSLGTGSGYTF.

This chain connects TRBV28 to TRBJ2-1; D unclear. Trimming removed 4 bases from V and 7 bases from J, with 5 bases in between. Germline V gene lookup returns CDR1 MDHEN and CDR2 SYDVKM. The CDR3 has 11 amino acids. The CDR3 sequence is CASSSRNEQFF. The CDR3 DNA sequence: TGTGCCAGCAGTTCTAGAAATGAGCAGTTCTTC.

The chain uses TRBV18 and TRBJ1-6; tentatively, D is TRBD1 (6 bases). With 0 bases removed from V and 8 bases from J, the gap between germline ends came to 14 bases. The CDR3 length is 16 residues. CDR1 KGHSH and CDR2 LQKENI come from the germline V gene. CDR3 sequence (DNA): TGTGCCAGCTCACCACCGGGACATTCTAGAGATTCACCCCTCCACTTT. It translates to CASSPPGHSRDSPLHF.

CDR3: CASSLGGGFGTQYF. CDR3 in DNA: TGTGCCAGCAGTTTAGGCGGGGGGTTTGGGACCCAGTACTTC. This chain links TRBV27 with TRBJ2-5; 8 bases are a match to TRBD2. The CDR3 extends over 14 amino acids. The ends lost 2 bases at V and 7 bases at J; junction bases unmatched: 6. Germline CDR1 and CDR2: MNHEY and SMNVEV (reference sequence).

J is TRBJ1-1 and V is TRBV2, with D possibly TRBD1 on 5 matching bases. The CDR3 runs to 12 residues. In germline, CDR1 is SNHLY, CDR2 FYNNEI. V gave up 8 bases and J gave up 5 bases, with 12 bases separating them. CDR3 bases: TGTGCCAGCCTCGGGGGTAGAACTGAAGCTTTCTTT. Translated, it gives CASLGGRTEAFF.